The sequence of this T cell receptor (beta chain) was determined in a study of blood T cell repertoires in COVID-19. Study-wide background: Whether acute or convalescent, the COVID-19 samples came from the United States, Italy and Spain. The cDNA or gDNA used as material had been derived from T cells, B-cell-depleted T cells, or PBMCs.

CDR1 is SGHAT and CDR2 is FQNNGV in the germline V gene. The V and J ends lost 1 base and 5 bases, in that order; junction bases with no gene match: 6. This CDR3 comprises 16 residues. The authors' processing: Estimates of nucleated cell counts were drawn from the amplification of reference gene primers. Produced via immunoSEQ multiplex PCR; TCRdb's table is partial and in-frame only. The V and J calls and clone size were taken over from that table, and D and trimming were inferred from the DNA. The sample has 150,000 or so clones, roughly nine tenths seen once. This clone was observed a single time. Sequences were obtained from peripheral blood. This sequence originates from a man aged 55 to 70 with acute or convalescent COVID-19. This chain uses TRBV11-2 with TRBJ2-3, with TRBD2 matching over 10 bases. CDR3 region: CASSLGSSGGRDTQYF. The CDR3 DNA reads TGTGCCAGCAGCTTAGGGTCTAGCGGGGGCAGAGATACGCAGTATTTT. The variable domain in full, completed from reference TRBV11-2 and TRBJ2-3, reads EAGVAQSPRYKIIEKRQSVAFWCNPISGHATLYWYQQILGQGPKLLIQFQNNGVVDDSQLPKDRFSAERLKGVDSTLKIQPAKLEDSAVYLCASSLGSSGGRDTQYFGPGTRLTVL.